This passage covers 25 T cell receptor beta chains from one sample sequenced in a study of cytomegalovirus exposure and HLA in healthy donors. The study ran its PCR with 60 Vbeta and 13 Jbeta primers. Produced via immunoSEQ multiplex PCR; TCRdb's table is partial and in-frame only. The sample has tens of thousands of clones, around four fifths seen once. Specimen: PBMCs. All receptors derive from a male donor in good health and CMV-seropositive.

The rearrangement joins TRBV6-5 to TRBJ1-1, with D possibly TRBD1 on 5 matching bases. Trimming removed 2 bases from V and 10 bases from J, with 8 bases in between. The CDR3 spans 11 residues. Germline loops: CDR1 MNHEY, CDR2 SVGAGI. This CDR3 reads CASSYAGLAFF. As DNA, the CDR3 is TGTGCCAGCAGTTACGCAGGGTTAGCTTTCTTT.

The chain is built from TRBV5-1 and TRBJ1-4; 10 bases align to TRBD1. From germline, CDR1 is SGHRS and CDR2 YFSETQ. The CDR3 covers 16 residues. The J segment lost 8 bases and the V segment lost 2 bases, leaving 9 bases of the junction unmatched. CDR3 sequence (DNA): TGCGCCAGCAGCTTACCCCGACAGGGGGCTGAAGAAAAACTGTTTTTT. The encoded protein is CASSLPRQGAEEKLFF.

The genes are TRBV13 and TRBJ2-2; TRBD1 matches 8 bases. CDR1 is PRHDT and CDR2 is FYEKMQ in the germline V gene (reference sequence). Unmatched junction bases numbered 6, after V lost 1 base and J lost 5 bases. The CDR3 consists of 16 residues. CDR3 nucleotides: TGTGCCAGCAGCTTAGAAAGGACAGGGCGGACCGGGGAGCTGTTTTTT. This encodes CASSLERTGRTGELFF.

The V call is TRBV9, the J call TRBJ2-6; D unclear. The CDR3 runs 13 residues. CDR1 SGDLS and CDR2 YYNGEE come from the germline V gene. The germline V and J ends were trimmed by 5 bases and 0 bases, with 3 bases remaining between them. CDR3 sequence reads: CASRSSGANVLTF. The CDR3, as DNA: TGTGCCAGCAGGAGCTCTGGGGCCAACGTCCTGACTTTC. Combining the CDR3 with reference TRBV9 and TRBJ2-6 gives the whole variable domain DSGVTQTPKHLITATGQRVTLRCSPRSGDLSVYWYQQSLDQGLQFLIQYYNGEERAKGNILERFSAQQFPDLHSELNLSSLELGDSALYFCASRSSGANVLTFGAGSRLTVL.

This clone has only a few counts. The chain is built from TRBV27 and TRBJ2-7, with 10 bases that match TRBD2. The V gene's germline CDR1 is MNHEY and CDR2 SMNVEV (reference sequence). V lost 5 bases and J lost 2; bases outside the gene matches: 12. The CDR3 loop spans 17 amino acids. The CDR3, as DNA: TGTGCCAGCAGTCCACATCATGTCAGCGGGAGGGCCTACGAGCAGTACTTC. Its protein is CASSPHHVSGRAYEQYF.

This sequence joins TRBV19 and TRBJ2-1; 11 nucleotides agree with TRBD2. The V and J ends lost 3 bases and 12 bases, in that order; junction bases with no gene match: 13. Germline V gives CDR1 LNHDA, CDR2 SQIVND (reference sequence). This CDR3 comprises 16 residues. This chain's CDR3 is CASSILGLAGPGAQFF. The CDR3 nucleotides are TGTGCCAGTAGTATTCTCGGACTAGCGGGTCCTGGCGCGCAGTTCTTC.

V gene TRBV5-4 combines with J gene TRBJ2-7; TRBD2 agrees at 8 bases. Germline V gene sequence: CDR1 SGHNT, CDR2 YYREEE (reference sequence). V was clipped by 4 bases and J by 2 bases; unmatched bases: 5. CDR3 size: 14 residues. CDR3 sequence reads: CASSPGRAPYEQYF. CDR3 DNA: TGTGCCAGCAGCCCCGGGAGGGCCCCCTACGAGCAGTACTTC.

This rearrangement joins TRBV4-2 to TRBJ2-7; 9 bases are a match to TRBD2. CDR1 is LGHNA and CDR2 is YNFKEQ in the germline V gene. This CDR3 has 20 amino acids. V was pared by 0 bases and J by 0 bases, with 15 bases of the junction left unmatched. The CDR3 DNA reads TGTGCCAGCAGCCAAGAGACCGGGATTAGCGGGAGAGGGAGCTCCTACGAGCAGTACTTC. It is translated as CASSQETGISGRGSSYEQYF.

This clone has a single count. The chain recombines TRBV5-4 with TRBJ2-1, with unresolved D. Germline CDR1 and CDR2: SGHNT and YYREEE (reference sequence). The CDR3 runs 15 residues. V lost 0 bases and J 4 bases, leaving 11 bases between the germline ends. The CDR3 DNA reads TGTGCCAGCAGCTTGGGGCAGGAAGTTTACAATGAGCAGTTCTTC. Its translation: CASSLGQEVYNEQFF. The complete variable domain, with remaining parts taken from reference TRBV5-4 and TRBJ2-1, reads ETGVTQSPTHLIKTRGQQVTLRCSSQSGHNTVSWYQQALGQGPQFIFQYYREEENGRGNFPPRFSGLQFPNYSSELNVNALELDDSALYLCASSLGQEVYNEQFFGPGTRLTVL.

The chain combines TRBV2 with TRBJ2-3, with 7 bases lining up with TRBD2. Losses at the gene ends were 8 bases for V and 0 bases for J; bases not matched to a gene: 8. Germline V gene sequence: CDR1 SNHLY, CDR2 FYNNEI. CDR3 length equals 15 residues. The CDR3 reads CASCASGDSTDTQYF. CDR3 bases: TGTGCCAGCTGTGCTAGCGGAGACAGCACAGATACGCAGTATTTT.

Here the CDR3 DNA reads TGTGCCACCTCTCGGACTAGCGGAATGAATGAGCAGTTCTTC. Translation: CATSRTSGMNEQFF. The chain carries TRBV15 and TRBJ2-1, with 10 bases identical to TRBD2. Germline V gene data show CDR1 as LNHNV and CDR2 as YYDKDF (reference sequence). The V and J ends lost 8 bases and 7 bases, in that order; junction bases with no gene match: 8. This CDR3 is built from 14 residues. Filled out from reference TRBV15 and TRBJ2-1, the complete variable domain reads DAMVIQNPRYQVTQFGKPVTLSCSQTLNHNVMYWYQQKSSQAPKLLFHYYDKDFNNEADTPDNFQSRRPNTSFCFLDIRSPGLGDTAMYLCATSRTSGMNEQFFGPGTRLTVL.

This clone is a singleton in its sample. V is TRBV27 and J is TRBJ1-1; 11 bases map to TRBD1. CDR3 length equals 18 residues. Trimming cost V 1 base and J 6 bases; bases outside gene matches: 13. CDR1 and CDR2 from the germline V gene are MNHEY and SMNVEV (reference sequence). As DNA, the CDR3 is TGTGCCAGCAGTTTATTTCGCGGGAGCAGGACAGGGGGCCCTGAAGCTTTCTTT. Residues: CASSLFRGSRTGGPEAFF.

This clone was counted a single time. V usage is TRBV2 and J usage is TRBJ2-7; D is undetermined. This CDR3 comprises 13 residues. Germline V gene lookup returns CDR1 SNHLY and CDR2 FYNNEI. V dropped 6 bases and J dropped 0 bases, with 9 bases sitting between them. The CDR3 DNA sequence: TGTGCCAGCAGCTATCTCATCTCCTACGAGCAGTACTTC. The encoded protein is CASSYLISYEQYF.

The chain carries TRBV5-5 and TRBJ1-1, with 7 positions matching TRBD1. This CDR3 spans 16 amino acids. Germline assignment: CDR1 SGHKS and CDR2 YYEKEE (reference sequence). J lost 3 bases, V lost 0 bases, and 8 bases had no gene match. The CDR3 reads CASSLGRGPGDTEAFF. CDR3 coding DNA: TGTGCCAGCAGCTTGGGTAGGGGGCCAGGGGACACTGAAGCTTTCTTT.

The rearrangement joins TRBV6-5 to TRBJ1-4; TRBD1 aligns across 10 bases. With 0 bases clipped from V and 8 bases from J, the junction kept 3 bases outside the gene matches. Germline-derived CDR1 and CDR2 are MNHEY and SVGAGI. The CDR3 contains 15 residues. CDR3 DNA sequence: TGTGCCAGCAGTTACTCCGGGACAGGGGAAGAAAAACTGTTTTTT. Its translation is CASSYSGTGEEKLFF.

The J gene is TRBJ1-1, the V gene TRBV19, with D tentatively TRBD1 (5 bases). Germline V gives CDR1 LNHDA, CDR2 SQIVND (reference sequence). Deletions cut 7 bases from V and 4 bases from J, with 16 bases between. The CDR3 is 14 residues long. The CDR3 DNA follows: TGTGCCAGTATCCATTTTCCGGGGGGCACTGAAGCTTTCTTT. This gives the protein CASIHFPGGTEAFF.

The chain employs TRBV28 and TRBJ2-6; 10 bases are shared with TRBD1. With V trimmed by 2 bases and J by 0 bases, 4 bases remained unmatched. Germline CDR1 is MDHEN and CDR2 is SYDVKM. CDR3 size: 18 residues. DNA of the CDR3: TGTGCCAGCAGTTTACTGGGACAGGGGACCTCTGGGGCCAACGTCCTGACTTTC. It yields the protein CASSLLGQGTSGANVLTF.

The gene calls are TRBV4-2 and TRBJ1-4; D gene uncertain. Deletions cut 0 bases from V and 6 bases from J, with 14 bases between. The CDR3 has 16 residues. Germline lookup yields CDR1 LGHNA and CDR2 YNFKEQ. The chain's CDR3 is CASSQDRGNRYEKLFF. The CDR3 DNA sequence: TGTGCCAGCAGCCAAGATCGCGGGAATAGGTATGAAAAACTGTTTTTT.

This clone was found a few times. The chain combines TRBV6-1 with TRBJ2-3; no clear D. CDR1 and CDR2 from the germline V gene are MNHNS and SASEGT. The CDR3 length is 13 residues. With 8 bases removed from V and 2 bases from J, the gap between germline ends came to 11 bases. The CDR3 sequence: CASARSYTDTQYF. CDR3 nucleotide sequence: TGTGCCAGCGCCCGGTCCTACACAGATACGCAGTATTTT.

V and J are TRBV25-1 and TRBJ2-1; D is possibly TRBD1 (6 bases). Between the trimmed V and J ends, which lost 2 bases and 4 bases, there was a span of 12 bases. The CDR3 loop spans 15 amino acids. Germline values: CDR1 MGHDK, CDR2 SYGVNS. CDR3 nucleotides: TGTGCCAGCAGTGAAAGACAGGTACCTTACAATGAGCAGTTCTTC. Amino acids: CASSERQVPYNEQFF.

This chain links TRBV6-5 with TRBJ2-3, with 11 bases matching TRBD2. The CDR3 sequence is 15 residues long. The V segment lost 6 bases and the J segment 6 bases; nucleotides outside the gene matches: 8. Germline assignment: CDR1 MNHEY and CDR2 SVGAGI. The CDR3 region has the DNA TGTGCCAGCAGATTAGCGGGAGGGCCCTCCGATACGCAGTATTTT. Translation: CASRLAGGPSDTQYF.

The chain links TRBV5-4 to TRBJ2-7; the match to TRBD1 covers 7 bases. Germline CDR1 reads SGHNT; CDR2 reads YYREEE (reference sequence). With 2 bases clipped from V and 2 bases from J, the junction kept 7 bases outside the gene matches. CDR3 length: 15 residues. CDR3 sequence (DNA): TGTGCCAGCAGCTTCGGTCAGGGGGAGACCTACGAGCAGTACTTC. Its protein product is CASSFGQGETYEQYF.

The chain has TRBV2 and TRBJ2-7; TRBD2 is a possible D gene (5 bases). This CDR3 has 13 residues. V gave up 7 bases and J gave up 7 bases, with 17 bases separating them. The germline CDR1 and CDR2 sequences are SNHLY and FYNNEI. The CDR3 here is CASNTKMRGEQYF. CDR3 sequence (DNA): TGTGCCAGCAACACCAAGATGCGAGGGGAGCAGTACTTC.

The rearrangement joins TRBV11-2 to TRBJ1-2, with D unclear. Germline assignment: CDR1 SGHAT and CDR2 FQNNGV. There are 13 residues in the CDR3. V lost 2 bases, J lost 5 bases, and 9 bases lay in between. This CDR3 reads CASSLMAEYGYTF. The CDR3 coding sequence is TGTGCCAGCAGCTTAATGGCGGAATATGGCTACACCTTC.

V and J are TRBV7-3 and TRBJ1-4, with TRBD1 as a possible D gene (5 bases). The germline V gene has CDR1 SGHTA and CDR2 FQGTGA. V was clipped by 3 bases and J by 7 bases, with 9 bases between them. The CDR3 has 13 amino acids. The CDR3 sequence is CASSFGTGEKLFF. In DNA, the CDR3 is TGTGCCAGCAGCTTCGGGACTGGTGAAAAACTGTTTTTT.